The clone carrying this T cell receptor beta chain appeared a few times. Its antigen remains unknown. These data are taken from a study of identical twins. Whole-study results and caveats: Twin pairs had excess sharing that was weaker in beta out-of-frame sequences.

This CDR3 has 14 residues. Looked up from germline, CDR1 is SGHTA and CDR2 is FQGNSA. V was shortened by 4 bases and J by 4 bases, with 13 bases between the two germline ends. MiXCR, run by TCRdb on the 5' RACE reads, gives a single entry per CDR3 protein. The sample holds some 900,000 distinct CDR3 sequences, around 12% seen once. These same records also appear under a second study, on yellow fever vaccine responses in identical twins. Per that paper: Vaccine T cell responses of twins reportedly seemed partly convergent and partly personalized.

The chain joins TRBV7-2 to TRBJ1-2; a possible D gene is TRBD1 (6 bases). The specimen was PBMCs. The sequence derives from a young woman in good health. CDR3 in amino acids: CASSSQGSVYGYTF. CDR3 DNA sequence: TGTGCCAGCAGCTCACAGGGTTCCGTCTATGGCTACACCTTC.